The 22 T cell receptor beta chains reported below all come from one sample, sequenced in a study of T and B cells in COVID-19 patients. Each TRB amplification used 250-500 ng of genomic DNA from blood. Multiplex PCR with BIOMED2 TRB-A/B primer pools amplified TRB rearrangements. Via MiXCR, TCRdb re-called the multiplex PCR reads, giving one row per CDR3 protein. The repertoire holds approximately 2,300 distinct CDR3 sequences, with about 26% as singletons. The specimen sequenced was blood. The receptors originated from a human donor with active COVID-19.

This clonotype showed up just a few times. The rearrangement uses TRBV20-1 and TRBJ2-3; 9 bases map to TRBD2. V dropped 0 bases and J dropped 1; count of bases not matched to a gene: 2. CDR1 and CDR2 (germline): DFQATT, SNEGSKA (reference sequence). The CDR3 sequence is 15 residues long. This chain's CDR3 is CSAREASGGTDTQYF. The CDR3 DNA reads TGCAGTGCTAGAGAGGCTAGCGGGGGCACAGATACGCAGTATTTT.

This clonotype is judged medium-sized. The chain joins TRBV7-2 to TRBJ2-3; D is perhaps TRBD2 (5 bases). The CDR3 is 13 amino acids. The germline CDR1 and CDR2 sequences are SGHTA and FQGNSA. The V end lost 5 bases, the J end lost 8 bases, and 14 bases lay between the germline ends. The CDR3 protein is CASSTSGESTQYF. As DNA, the CDR3 is TGTGCCAGCAGCACCTCCGGGGAGTCTACGCAGTATTTT. The complete variable domain, with remaining parts taken from reference TRBV7-2 and TRBJ2-3, reads GAGVSQSPSNKVTEKGKDVELRCDPISGHTALYWYRQSLGQGLEFLIYFQGNSAPDKSGLPSDRFSAERTGGSVSTLTIQRTQQEDSAVYLCASSTSGESTQYFGPGTRLTVL.

This clonotype is termed medium-sized. The chain links TRBV15 to TRBJ2-2; TRBD2 matches at 12 bases. CDR1 and CDR2 from the germline V gene are LNHNV and YYDKDF (reference sequence). The CDR3 is made up of 16 amino acids. Losses at the gene ends were 6 bases for V and 3 bases for J; bases not matched to a gene: 5. The CDR3 loop is CATRGLAGPDTGELFF. The CDR3 DNA sequence: TGTGCCACCAGAGGACTAGCGGGACCAGACACCGGGGAGCTGTTTTTT.

In its sample, this clonotype is medium-sized. The chain links TRBV18 to TRBJ1-4; D unresolved. V dropped 4 bases and J dropped 3 bases, with 12 bases sitting between them. CDR1 is KGHSH and CDR2 is LQKENI in the germline V gene. The CDR3 is 15 amino acids. CDR3 sequence: CASSLNRAPNEKLFF. CDR3 coding DNA: TGTGCCAGCTCACTCAACCGGGCTCCTAATGAAAAACTGTTTTTT.

Relative to its sample, this clonotype is medium-sized. J is TRBJ1-1 and V is TRBV15; no clear D. Germline V gene lookup returns CDR1 LNHNV and CDR2 YYDKDF (reference sequence). CDR3 length: 14 amino acids. V was pared by 0 bases and J by 4 bases, with 9 bases between. The CDR3 sequence: CATSRDLWGTEAFF. CDR3 coding DNA: TGTGCCACCAGCAGAGATCTCTGGGGCACTGAAGCTTTCTTT.

Regarding this clonotype: This may arise from a read error, as a much more abundant clone is one base away. The chain uses TRBV6-5 and TRBJ1-2, with D maybe TRBD1 (6 bases). The CDR3 contains 11 residues. Germline CDR1 MNHEY, CDR2 SVGAGI. V dropped 10 bases and J dropped 5 bases, with 11 bases sitting between them. The CDR3 DNA is TGTGCCATTAAACAGGGATATGGCTACACCTTC. As protein: CAIKQGYGYTF.

This clonotype appeared a few times. The chain carries TRBV20-1 and TRBJ2-2; maybe TRBD2 (6 bases). Germline V lookup: CDR1 DFQATT, CDR2 SNEGSKA (reference sequence). Trimming removed 5 bases from V and 8 bases from J, with 15 bases in between. The CDR3 is made up of 13 amino acids. The CDR3 sequence is CSASPAGRGELFF. DNA for the CDR3: TGCAGTGCTTCACCCGCCGGGAGAGGGGAGCTGTTTTTT.

V usage is TRBV6-5 and J usage is TRBJ2-5, with D tentatively TRBD1 or TRBD2 (5 bases each). CDR3 length equals 15 residues. Germline V gene sequence: CDR1 MNHEY, CDR2 SVGAGI. Trimming shortened V by 2 bases and J by 4 bases, and 14 bases separated the two germline ends. The CDR3 region is CASSYPDQGRETQYF. The CDR3 bases are TGTGCCAGCAGTTACCCGGATCAGGGACGAGAGACCCAGTACTTC.

By frequency in the sample, this clonotype is medium-sized. The chain has TRBV18 and TRBJ2-5, with TRBD2 matching 7 bases. With 3 bases clipped from V and 2 bases from J, the junction kept 3 bases outside the gene matches. Looked up from germline, CDR1 is KGHSH and CDR2 is LQKENI. This CDR3 has 14 amino acids. The CDR3 loop is CASSPTSPQETQYF. CDR3 nucleotides: TGTGCCAGCTCACCGACTAGCCCACAAGAGACCCAGTACTTC.

This clonotype is labeled as medium-sized. The chain uses TRBV18 and TRBJ2-1; no clear D gene. The CDR3 is made up of 14 amino acids. The V gene lost 3 bases and the J gene lost 2 bases, with 8 bases spanning the gap. Germline CDR1 reads KGHSH; CDR2 reads LQKENI. CDR3 sequence reads: CASSPLGTYNEQFF. The CDR3, as DNA: TGTGCCAGCTCACCGCTGGGAACCTACAATGAGCAGTTCTTC.

This clonotype occurred a few times. The V and J genes are TRBV27 and TRBJ1-2, with 9 bases that match TRBD1. CDR3 size: 14 residues. The V and J ends lost 6 bases and 7 bases, in that order; junction bases with no gene match: 9. Per the germline V gene, CDR1 is MNHEY and CDR2 is SMNVEV (reference sequence). CDR3 amino acids: CASRVIQGAGGYTF. The CDR3 DNA follows: TGTGCCAGCAGGGTGATACAGGGGGCCGGTGGCTACACCTTC.

Only a few counts were recorded for this clonotype. The chain uses TRBV7-2 and TRBJ1-6; D is perhaps TRBD1 (5 bases). From germline, CDR1 is SGHTA and CDR2 FQGNSA. The CDR3 length is 16 residues. Trimming removed 5 bases at V and 4 bases at J, with 15 bases between. CDR3 coding DNA: TGTGCCAGCAGCCACGGGGCCGGGGCGTATAATTCACCCCTCCACTTT. Translating gives CASSHGAGAYNSPLHF.

Sample share makes this clonotype medium-sized. This chain joins TRBV7-6 and TRBJ2-1, with a possible D match to TRBD2 (6 bases). The CDR3 totals 16 residues. V lost 5 bases to trimming and J lost 0 bases, with 14 bases between them. Germline V gene lookup returns CDR1 SGHVS and CDR2 FNYEAQ. This chain's CDR3 is CASSETRGRSYNEQFF. CDR3 DNA sequence: TGTGCCAGCAGCGAGACTAGGGGCCGCTCCTACAATGAGCAGTTCTTC.

By share of the sample, this clonotype is medium-sized (0.01 to 0.1%). The rearrangement links TRBV18 to TRBJ1-3; the match to TRBD1 covers 8 bases. V gave up 6 bases and J gave up 0 bases; unmatched junction bases: 4. Germline CDR1 KGHSH, CDR2 LQKENI. This CDR3 spans 15 amino acids. The CDR3 nucleotides are TGTGCCAGCTCCCGAGGGACAGGCTCTGGAAACACCATATATTTT. Translation gives CASSRGTGSGNTIYF.

This clonotype counts as medium-sized (0.01 to 0.1%). V and J are TRBV6-1 and TRBJ2-2, with D possibly being TRBD2 (5 bases). CDR1 is MNHNS, CDR2 SASEGT, per germline. The CDR3 is 19 residues long. Trimming removed 0 bases at V and 2 bases at J, with 19 bases between. The CDR3 spells CASSEALRGRRLNTGELFF. In DNA form, the CDR3 reads TGTGCCAGCAGTGAAGCGCTTCGGGGTCGGCGGCTAAACACCGGGGAGCTGTTTTTT.

V usage is TRBV15 and J usage is TRBJ1-1; D ambiguous. Trimming removed 6 bases from V and 1 base from J, with 9 bases in between. From germline, CDR1 is LNHNV and CDR2 YYDKDF (reference sequence). The CDR3 extends over 13 amino acids. CDR3 sequence (DNA): TGTGCCACCAGACCCTTCGAGAACACTGAAGCTTTCTTT. Translated: CATRPFENTEAFF.

By its share, this clonotype is medium-sized. The chain is built from TRBV12-3 or TRBV12-4 and TRBJ1-2; TRBD1 might be the D (6 bases). Trimming removed 1 base from V and 6 bases from J, with 9 bases in between. CDR3 length: 13 amino acids. CDR3 in amino acids: CASSLGAGDGYTF. As DNA, the CDR3 is TGTGCCAGCAGTTTAGGGGCAGGGGATGGCTACACCTTC.

The chain links TRBV13 to TRBJ2-1; a weak D match, TRBD2 (5 bases). CDR3 length: 15 residues. Trimming removed 1 base from V and 10 bases from J, with 17 bases in between. Looked up from germline, CDR1 is PRHDT and CDR2 is FYEKMQ (reference sequence). The CDR3 reads CASSLEGGGVPEQFF. The CDR3 DNA reads as TGTGCCAGCAGCTTAGAAGGAGGAGGCGTCCCCGAGCAGTTCTTC.

Sample share makes this clonotype medium-sized. CDR3 loop: CASSVRQGGEQYF. The DNA for the CDR3 is TGTGCCAGCAGTGTAAGACAGGGGGGGGAGCAGTACTTC. The genes are TRBV12-3 or TRBV12-4 and TRBJ2-7; 9 nucleotides agree with TRBD1. With V trimmed by 5 bases and J by 7 bases, 6 bases remained unmatched. This CDR3 region has 13 residues.

The sample holds a few counts of this clonotype. The rearrangement uses TRBV6-1 and TRBJ1-5; no reliable D call. This CDR3 contains 15 residues. Trimming stripped 0 bases from V and 2 bases from J, with 8 bases between. CDR1 is MNHNS and CDR2 is SASEGT in the germline V gene. Here the CDR3 reads CASSEAPTGNQPQHF. DNA of the CDR3: TGTGCCAGCAGTGAAGCGCCTACAGGCAATCAGCCCCAGCATTTT.

This clonotype was detected only once. The chain has TRBV27 and TRBJ2-5, with TRBD2 identical over 9 bases. V gave up 3 bases and J gave up 1 base; unmatched junction bases: 6. The CDR3 loop spans 16 amino acids. Germline loops: CDR1 MNHEY, CDR2 SMNVEV (reference sequence). CDR3 sequence reads: CASSFLAGIGQETQYF. The CDR3, as DNA: TGTGCCAGCAGTTTTCTAGCGGGGATAGGCCAAGAGACCCAGTACTTC.

This clonotype appeared a few times. The chain has TRBV18 and TRBJ2-1; D not certain. Germline V gene lookup returns CDR1 KGHSH and CDR2 LQKENI. The CDR3 totals 14 residues. Trimming cost V 4 bases and J 0 bases, with 7 bases left between them. CDR3 amino acids: CASSRSSSYNEQFF. CDR3 coding DNA: TGTGCCAGCTCACGTTCTAGCTCCTACAATGAGCAGTTCTTC.